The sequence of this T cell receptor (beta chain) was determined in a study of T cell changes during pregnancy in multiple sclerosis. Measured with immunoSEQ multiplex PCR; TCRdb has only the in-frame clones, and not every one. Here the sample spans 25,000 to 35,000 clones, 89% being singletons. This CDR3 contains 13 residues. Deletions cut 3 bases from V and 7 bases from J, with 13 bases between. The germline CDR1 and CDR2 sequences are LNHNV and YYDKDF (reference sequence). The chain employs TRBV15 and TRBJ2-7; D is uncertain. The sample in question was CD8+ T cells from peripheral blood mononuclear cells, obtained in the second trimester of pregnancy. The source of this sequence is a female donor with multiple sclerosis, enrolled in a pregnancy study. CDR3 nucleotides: TGTGCCACCAGCAGCAAGACACTGGATGAGCAGTACTTC. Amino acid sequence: CATSSKTLDEQYF.